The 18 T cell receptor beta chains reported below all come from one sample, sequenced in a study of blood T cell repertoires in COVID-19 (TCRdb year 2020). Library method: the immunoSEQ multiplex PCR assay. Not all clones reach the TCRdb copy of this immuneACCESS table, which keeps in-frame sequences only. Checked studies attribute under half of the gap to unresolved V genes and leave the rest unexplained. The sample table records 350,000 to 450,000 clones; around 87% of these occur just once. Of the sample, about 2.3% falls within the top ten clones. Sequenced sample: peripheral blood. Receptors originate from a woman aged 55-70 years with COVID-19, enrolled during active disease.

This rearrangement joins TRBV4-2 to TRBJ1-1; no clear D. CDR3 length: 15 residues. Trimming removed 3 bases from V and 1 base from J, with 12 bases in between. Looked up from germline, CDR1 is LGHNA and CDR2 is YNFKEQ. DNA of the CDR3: TGTGCCAGCAGCCAGGCCACCGGGAGGAACACTGAAGCTTTCTTT. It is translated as CASSQATGRNTEAFF.

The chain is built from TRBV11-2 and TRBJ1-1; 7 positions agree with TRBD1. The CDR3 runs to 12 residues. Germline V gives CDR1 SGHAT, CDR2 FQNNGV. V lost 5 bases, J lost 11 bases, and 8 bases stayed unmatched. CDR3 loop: CASSEQGHVAFF. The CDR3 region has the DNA TGTGCCAGCAGCGAACAGGGGCATGTGGCTTTCTTT.

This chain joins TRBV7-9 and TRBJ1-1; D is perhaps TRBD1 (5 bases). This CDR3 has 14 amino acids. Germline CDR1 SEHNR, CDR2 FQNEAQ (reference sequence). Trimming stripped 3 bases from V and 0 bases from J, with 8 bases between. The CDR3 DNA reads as TGTGCCAGCAGCTTGACAGAAATGAACACTGAAGCTTTCTTT. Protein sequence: CASSLTEMNTEAFF.

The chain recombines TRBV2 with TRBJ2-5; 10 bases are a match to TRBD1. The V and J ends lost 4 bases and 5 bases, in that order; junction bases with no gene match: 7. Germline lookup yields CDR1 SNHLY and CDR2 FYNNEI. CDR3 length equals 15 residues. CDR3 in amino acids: CASSGRDRGGETQYF. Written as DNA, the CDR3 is TGTGCCAGCAGTGGCCGGGACAGGGGAGGGGAGACCCAGTACTTC.

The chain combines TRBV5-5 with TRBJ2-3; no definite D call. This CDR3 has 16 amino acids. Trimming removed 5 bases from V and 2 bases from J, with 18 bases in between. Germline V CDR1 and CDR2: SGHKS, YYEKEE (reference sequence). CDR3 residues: CASRFGPGRITDTQYF. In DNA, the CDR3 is TGTGCCAGCAGATTCGGTCCAGGTCGGATCACAGATACGCAGTATTTT. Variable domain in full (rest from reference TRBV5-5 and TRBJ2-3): DAGVTQSPTHLIKTRGQQVTLRCSPISGHKSVSWYQQVLGQGPQFIFQYYEKEERGRGNFPDRFSARQFPNYSSELNVNALLLGDSALYLCASRFGPGRITDTQYFGPGTRLTVL.

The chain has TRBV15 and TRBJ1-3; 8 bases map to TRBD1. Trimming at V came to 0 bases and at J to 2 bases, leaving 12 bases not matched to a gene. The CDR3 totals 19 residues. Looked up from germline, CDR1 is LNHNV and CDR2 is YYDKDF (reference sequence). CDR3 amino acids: CATSRERTGPWSAGNTIYF. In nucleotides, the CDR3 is TGTGCCACCAGCAGAGAACGGACAGGGCCATGGTCAGCTGGAAACACCATATATTTT.

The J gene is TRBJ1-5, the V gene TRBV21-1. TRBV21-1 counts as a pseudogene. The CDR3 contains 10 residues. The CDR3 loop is CASSVKPQHF. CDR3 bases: TGTGCCAGCAGCGTTAAGCCCCAGCATTTT.

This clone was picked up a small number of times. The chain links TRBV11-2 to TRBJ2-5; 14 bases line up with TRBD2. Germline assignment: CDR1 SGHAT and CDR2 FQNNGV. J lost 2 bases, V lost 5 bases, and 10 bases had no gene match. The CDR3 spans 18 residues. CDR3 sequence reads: CASSQGTSGGPGQETQYF. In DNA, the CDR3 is TGTGCCAGCAGCCAAGGGACTAGCGGGGGCCCCGGGCAAGAGACCCAGTACTTC.

Written as DNA, the CDR3 is TGTGCCAGCTCACCACTAGCGGGGAGCTCCTACAATGAGCAGTTCTTC. Protein: CASSPLAGSSYNEQFF. V usage is TRBV18 and J usage is TRBJ2-1, with 8 bases that match TRBD2. The CDR3 extends over 16 amino acids. Trimming took 1 base from V and 0 from J; bases not matched to a gene: 2. The germline gives CDR1 KGHSH, CDR2 LQKENI. Full variable domain (rest looked up from reference TRBV18 and TRBJ2-1): NAGVMQNPRHLVRRRGQEARLRCSPMKGHSHVYWYRQLPEEGLKFMVYLQKENIIDESGMPKERFSAEFPKEGPSILRIQQVVRGDSAAYFCASSPLAGSSYNEQFFGPGTRLTVL.

CDR3 loop: CASRGQGTDTQYF. CDR3 nucleotide sequence: TGTGCCAGCAGGGGACAGGGCACAGATACGCAGTATTTT. The rearrangement joins TRBV12-3 or TRBV12-4 to TRBJ2-3, with 8 bases fitting TRBD1. This CDR3 comprises 13 residues. V lost 6 bases to trimming and J lost 1 base; unmatched junction nucleotides: 0.

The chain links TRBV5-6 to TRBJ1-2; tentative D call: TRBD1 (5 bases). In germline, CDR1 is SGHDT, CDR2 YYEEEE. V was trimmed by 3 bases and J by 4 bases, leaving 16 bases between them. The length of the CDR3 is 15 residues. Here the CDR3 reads CASSSWGGAGYGYTF. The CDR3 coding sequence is TGTGCCAGCAGCTCGTGGGGCGGGGCCGGCTATGGCTACACCTTC.

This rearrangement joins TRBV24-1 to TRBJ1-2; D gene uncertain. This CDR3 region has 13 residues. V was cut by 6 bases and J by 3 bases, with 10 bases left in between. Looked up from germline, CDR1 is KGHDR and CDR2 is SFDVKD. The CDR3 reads CATSYGGDYGYTF. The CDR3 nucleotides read TGTGCCACCAGTTACGGCGGGGACTATGGCTACACCTTC.

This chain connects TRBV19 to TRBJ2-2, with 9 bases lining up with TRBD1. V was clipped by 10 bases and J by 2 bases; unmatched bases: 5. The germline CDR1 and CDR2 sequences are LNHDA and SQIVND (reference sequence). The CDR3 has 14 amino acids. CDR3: CATQGAVNTGELFF. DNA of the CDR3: TGTGCCACACAGGGGGCTGTTAACACCGGGGAGCTGTTTTTT.

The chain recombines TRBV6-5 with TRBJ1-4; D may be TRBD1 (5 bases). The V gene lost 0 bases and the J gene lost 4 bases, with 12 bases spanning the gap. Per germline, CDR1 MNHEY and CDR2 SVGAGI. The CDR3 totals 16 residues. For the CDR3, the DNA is TGTGCCAGCAGTTACTCAGGCAGGGCTGGTAATGAAAAACTGTTTTTT. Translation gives CASSYSGRAGNEKLFF.

CDR3 coding DNA: TGTGCCAGCAGCTCGGACAGGGTCTACGGCTACACCTTC. Translated: CASSSDRVYGYTF. The rearrangement uses TRBV7-3 and TRBJ1-2, with 8 bases aligning to TRBD1. CDR3 size: 13 residues. V shed 4 bases and J 8 bases; nucleotides not matched to a gene: 6. Germline CDR1 is SGHTA and CDR2 is FQGTGA.

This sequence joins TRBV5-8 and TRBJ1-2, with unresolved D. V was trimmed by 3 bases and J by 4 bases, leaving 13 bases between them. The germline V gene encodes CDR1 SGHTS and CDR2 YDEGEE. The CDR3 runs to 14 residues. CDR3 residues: CASSSSPGSYGYTF. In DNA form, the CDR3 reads TGTGCCAGCAGCTCCTCTCCCGGGTCCTATGGCTACACCTTC.

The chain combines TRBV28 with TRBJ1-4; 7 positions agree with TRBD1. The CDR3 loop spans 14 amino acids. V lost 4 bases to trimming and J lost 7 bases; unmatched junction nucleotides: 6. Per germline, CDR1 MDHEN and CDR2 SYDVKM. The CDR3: CASSSPTGSEKLFF. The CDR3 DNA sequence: TGTGCCAGCAGTTCCCCGACAGGGAGTGAAAAACTGTTTTTT.

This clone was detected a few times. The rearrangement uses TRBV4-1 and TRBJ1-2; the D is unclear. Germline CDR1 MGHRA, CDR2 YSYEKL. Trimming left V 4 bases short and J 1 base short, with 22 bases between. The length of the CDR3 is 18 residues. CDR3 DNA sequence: TGCGCCAGCAGCCCGCAGGAATCCAGTCAGGATCTTAACTATGGCTACACCTTC. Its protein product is CASSPQESSQDLNYGYTF.